Each of the 26 T cell receptor beta chains below was sequenced from the same sample in a study of T-cell memory formation after mild COVID-19 (dated by TCRdb to the early 2020s). Receptors were amplified or captured by 5' RACE. The listed sequencing device is Illumina NovaSeq 6000. TCRdb trimmed public reads at Q25 via fastp, called clones via MiXCR and kept in-frame beta chains. Each CDR3 protein gets just one entry, which takes the most common genes and DNA from the rows behind it. Within this sample are hundreds of thousands of distinct CDR3 sequences, with around 30% of them counted one time only. Clones ranked in the top ten supply roughly 13% of the sample. The material sequenced was PBMCs or a T cell subset sorted from them (not recorded which). These receptors were collected from an adult woman who had mild COVID-19 (a few samples of this study predate the infection). The sample titles of this study are shuffled in the database, so cell type and time point are left out; the donor was told from shared clones.

The chain has TRBV7-9 and TRBJ1-2, with 9 bases identical to TRBD1. Trimming removed 4 bases from V and 7 bases from J; junction bases left unmatched: 10. The CDR3 is made up of 15 amino acids. Germline lookup yields CDR1 SEHNR and CDR2 FQNEAQ (reference sequence). Here the CDR3 DNA reads TGTGCCAGCAGCTCGACAGGGGGAAGGAGTGGTGGCTACACCTTC. As protein: CASSSTGGRSGGYTF.

The chain recombines TRBV24-1 with TRBJ2-3, with 8 bases identical to TRBD1. Germline loops: CDR1 KGHDR, CDR2 SFDVKD. V dropped 7 bases and J dropped 6; count of bases not matched to a gene: 11. This CDR3 has 15 amino acids. The CDR3 loop is CATSRTGTVEDTQYF. CDR3 in DNA: TGTGCCACCAGCCGGACAGGGACTGTCGAGGATACGCAGTATTTT.

In DNA, the CDR3 is TGCGCCAGCAGGGAGGGTGGTAATTCACCCCTCCACTTT. Its translation: CASREGGNSPLHF. The J gene is TRBJ1-6, the V gene TRBV5-1; D gene unclear. Between the trimmed V and J ends, which lost 5 bases and 6 bases, there was a span of 9 bases. The CDR3 sequence is 13 residues long. Germline V gene lookup returns CDR1 SGHRS and CDR2 YFSETQ.

This clonotype has more than one count but fewer than ten. The chain employs TRBV19 and TRBJ2-5; 9 nucleotides line up with TRBD1. Trimming at V came to 6 bases and at J to 5 bases, leaving 7 bases not matched to a gene. The CDR3 runs 14 residues. Germline V lookup: CDR1 LNHDA, CDR2 SQIVND (reference sequence). CDR3: CASRRQGGSETQYF. DNA of the CDR3: TGTGCCAGTAGGCGACAGGGGGGATCGGAGACCCAGTACTTC.

This clonotype was picked up a small number of times. The rearrangement uses TRBV19 and TRBJ2-1, with a possible D match to TRBD2 (5 bases). V lost 5 bases and J 9 bases, leaving 14 bases between the germline ends. Per the germline V gene, CDR1 is LNHDA and CDR2 is SQIVND (reference sequence). The CDR3 contains 13 residues. This chain's CDR3 is CASSATTSGEQFF. DNA for the CDR3: TGTGCCAGTAGTGCGACAACTAGTGGTGAGCAGTTCTTC.

This clonotype has only a few counts. J is TRBJ2-3 and V is TRBV5-1, with D possibly being TRBD2 (6 bases). The germline CDR1 and CDR2 sequences are SGHRS and YFSETQ. V shed 0 bases and J shed 0 bases, with 17 bases lying between them. The CDR3 has 18 residues. The CDR3 DNA follows: TGCGCCAGCAGCTTGGTAGGGCCGGGGCTAGCGAGCACAGATACGCAGTATTTT. Translation gives CASSLVGPGLASTDTQYF.

The rearrangement uses TRBV25-1 and TRBJ1-4; D gene ambiguous. V gave up 9 bases and J gave up 5 bases, with 19 bases separating them. This CDR3 has 15 residues. Germline V gives CDR1 MGHDK, CDR2 SYGVNS. CDR3 region: CASTRPAGGNEKLFF. For the CDR3, the DNA is TGTGCCAGTACCCGACCCGCAGGAGGAAATGAAAAACTGTTTTTT.

This chain uses TRBV30 with TRBJ1-1; weak D call: TRBD1 (6 bases). The CDR3 consists of 13 residues. V was shortened by 4 bases and J by 3 bases, with 12 bases between the two germline ends. Germline values: CDR1 GTSNPN, CDR2 SVGIG (reference sequence). The CDR3 coding sequence is TGTGCCTGGACGTCCGGACAGCACACTGAAGCTTTCTTT. Translated, it gives CAWTSGQHTEAFF.

V and J are TRBV9 and TRBJ2-5, with TRBD2 identical over 9 bases. With V trimmed by 0 bases and J by 5 bases, 5 bases remained unmatched. The CDR3 consists of 15 residues. From germline, CDR1 is SGDLS and CDR2 YYNGEE. The CDR3: CASSVGSSGGETQYF. CDR3 in DNA: TGTGCCAGCAGCGTAGGCAGTAGCGGGGGTGAGACCCAGTACTTC.

The gene calls are TRBV20-1 and TRBJ2-7; 13 bases line up with TRBD2. CDR3 length equals 14 residues. V shed 0 bases and J 12 bases; nucleotides not matched to a gene: 8. The germline gives CDR1 DFQATT, CDR2 SNEGSKA (reference sequence). CDR3 in DNA: TGCAGTGCTAGAGATACCGGGACTAGCGGGAAGACGTACTTC. Translating it yields CSARDTGTSGKTYF.

This clonotype was seen only a few times. The V call is TRBV30, the J call TRBJ1-6; 8 bases align to TRBD1. The CDR3 covers 16 residues. Trimming took 4 bases from V and 3 from J; bases not matched to a gene: 8. Germline V CDR1 and CDR2: GTSNPN, SVGIG (reference sequence). CDR3 protein: CAWNDLDRGYNSPLHF. CDR3 DNA sequence: TGTGCCTGGAACGACCTAGACAGGGGCTATAATTCACCCCTCCACTTT.

A few counts support this clonotype. J is TRBJ1-2 and V is TRBV12-3 or TRBV12-4, with D perhaps TRBD1 (6 bases). CDR3 length: 15 residues. With 7 bases removed from V and 4 bases from J, the gap between germline ends came to 19 bases. CDR3 amino acids: CASTLPGAPGYGYTF. The DNA of the CDR3 is TGTGCCAGCACTCTTCCGGGGGCGCCTGGCTATGGCTACACCTTC.

The chain uses TRBV12-3 or TRBV12-4 and TRBJ2-1; 9 bases align to TRBD2. The CDR3 sequence is 16 residues long. Losses at the gene ends were 6 bases for V and 5 bases for J; bases not matched to a gene: 11. This CDR3 reads CASSLQSGGGDNEQFF. CDR3 nucleotides: TGTGCCAGCAGCCTGCAGAGTGGCGGGGGGGACAATGAGCAGTTCTTC.

This clonotype was counted only a few times. The chain links TRBV5-1 to TRBJ2-3; the match to TRBD1 covers 11 bases. Unmatched junction bases numbered 7, after V lost 4 bases and J lost 3 bases. This CDR3 is built from 16 residues. Germline assignment: CDR1 SGHRS and CDR2 YFSETQ. CDR3 nucleotides: TGCGCCAGCAGCAAGGGACAGGGGGTATTAACAGATACGCAGTATTTT. Translated, it gives CASSKGQGVLTDTQYF.

This clonotype was seen only once. This chain connects TRBV12-3 or TRBV12-4 to TRBJ2-7, with 11 bases identical to TRBD2. Unmatched junction bases numbered 8, after V lost 5 bases and J lost 2 bases. The CDR3 spans 16 residues. CDR3: CASSPRLAGKTYEQYF. In DNA form, the CDR3 reads TGTGCCAGCAGTCCCCGACTAGCGGGGAAGACCTACGAGCAGTACTTC.

This clonotype was seen at least ten times. The CDR3 region has the DNA TGCAGCGTCCGAAGCGCAGGGTTGAAAATTTACGAGCAGTACTTC. Protein sequence: CSVRSAGLKIYEQYF. The chain joins TRBV29-1 to TRBJ2-7, with D possibly being TRBD1 (5 bases). This CDR3 is 15 amino acids long. V lost 6 bases, J lost 4 bases, and 22 bases lay in between. Germline V gene data show CDR1 as SQVTM and CDR2 as ANQGSEA.

The chain is built from TRBV2 and TRBJ2-5; a possible D gene is TRBD2 (6 bases). The CDR3 is made up of 13 amino acids. Germline CDR1 SNHLY, CDR2 FYNNEI. Trimming pared 7 bases from V and 2 bases from J, leaving 11 bases between. The CDR3 protein is CASTGTQQETQYF. Here the CDR3 DNA reads TGTGCCAGCACCGGGACTCAGCAAGAGACCCAGTACTTC.

This sequence joins TRBV20-1 and TRBJ2-4; D possibly matches TRBD1 or TRBD2 (6 bases each). Per the germline V gene, CDR1 is DFQATT and CDR2 is SNEGSKA (reference sequence). This CDR3 region has 14 residues. Trimming stripped 5 bases from V and 3 bases from J, with 14 bases between. The CDR3 is CSAGDGGGKNIQYF. In DNA, the CDR3 is TGCAGTGCTGGGGATGGAGGGGGCAAAAACATTCAGTACTTC.

In the case of this clonotype: A read error is possible here, since a much larger clone lies one base away. The chain employs TRBV29-1 and TRBJ2-3, with 8 bases fitting TRBD2. Germline assignment: CDR1 SQVTM and CDR2 ANQGSEA. The V segment lost 7 bases and the J segment 0 bases; nucleotides outside the gene matches: 9. CDR3 size: 15 residues. The CDR3 sequence is CSAAYSGRSTDTQYF. The DNA of the CDR3 is TGCAGCGCTGCCTACAGCGGGAGAAGCACAGATACGCAGTATTTT.

This chain connects TRBV6-5 to TRBJ1-2; D not certain. CDR3 size: 12 residues. Germline lookup yields CDR1 MNHEY and CDR2 SVGAGI. Trimming left V 4 bases short and J 5 bases short, with 8 bases between. In nucleotides, the CDR3 is TGTGCCAGCAGTTGGGAAGGGTATGGCTACACCTTC. Translated, it gives CASSWEGYGYTF.

This clonotype was seen a handful of times. The J gene is TRBJ1-1, the V gene TRBV7-9; unclear D gene. Trimming stripped 2 bases from V and 10 bases from J, with 11 bases between. The germline V gene has CDR1 SEHNR and CDR2 FQNEAQ (reference sequence). The CDR3 extends over 12 amino acids. CDR3 region: CASSLSGEGAFF. Here the CDR3 DNA reads TGTGCCAGCAGCTTAAGCGGCGAGGGAGCTTTCTTT.

The CDR3 is CAIATGNQPQHF. The CDR3 DNA sequence: TGTGCCATCGCGACAGGGAATCAGCCCCAGCATTTT. The chain couples TRBV10-3 to TRBJ1-5; TRBD1 matches at 7 bases. This CDR3 is 12 amino acids long. Looked up from germline, CDR1 is ENHRY and CDR2 is SYGVKD. J lost 4 bases, V lost 8 bases, and 2 bases had no gene match.

This clonotype has only a few counts. V is TRBV6-6 and J is TRBJ2-1; D is possibly TRBD1 (5 bases). This CDR3 has 13 residues. V dropped 6 bases and J dropped 9 bases, with 15 bases sitting between them. Per the germline V gene, CDR1 is MNHNY and CDR2 is SVGAGI (reference sequence). The CDR3 DNA reads as TGTGCCAGCAGCTACGGTTGGGGCAGTGAGCAGTTCTTC. Translation gives CASSYGWGSEQFF.

The chain uses TRBV9 and TRBJ1-1; D unclear. This CDR3 is built from 14 residues. Trimming took off 0 bases at V and 5 bases at J, with 11 bases between the two ends. The germline V gene encodes CDR1 SGDLS and CDR2 YYNGEE. The CDR3: CASSVDEFRTEAFF. CDR3 coding DNA: TGTGCCAGCAGCGTAGATGAGTTTAGGACTGAAGCTTTCTTT. The whole variable domain, filled in from reference TRBV9 and TRBJ1-1, reads DSGVTQTPKHLITATGQRVTLRCSPRSGDLSVYWYQQSLDQGLQFLIQYYNGEERAKGNILERFSAQQFPDLHSELNLSSLELGDSALYFCASSVDEFRTEAFFGQGTRLTVV.

This clonotype has just a few counts. The chain links TRBV2 to TRBJ2-5, with D possibly TRBD2 on 5 matching bases. Germline loops: CDR1 SNHLY, CDR2 FYNNEI. The CDR3 is made up of 15 amino acids. Trimming removed 5 bases from V and 5 bases from J, with 18 bases in between. CDR3 sequence: CASSIGFPGEETQYF. CDR3 nucleotide sequence: TGTGCCAGCAGTATAGGATTTCCCGGGGAGGAGACCCAGTACTTC.

This clonotype appeared many times. J is TRBJ2-1 and V is TRBV5-1; 11 bases agree with TRBD2. Trimming took 1 base from V and 6 from J; bases not matched to a gene: 9. The CDR3 spans 17 residues. Germline lookup yields CDR1 SGHRS and CDR2 YFSETQ. Here the CDR3 DNA reads TGCGCCAGCAGCTTGTTGCTAACTAGCGGGAGTGGCAATGAGCAGTTCTTC. Amino acid sequence: CASSLLLTSGSGNEQFF.